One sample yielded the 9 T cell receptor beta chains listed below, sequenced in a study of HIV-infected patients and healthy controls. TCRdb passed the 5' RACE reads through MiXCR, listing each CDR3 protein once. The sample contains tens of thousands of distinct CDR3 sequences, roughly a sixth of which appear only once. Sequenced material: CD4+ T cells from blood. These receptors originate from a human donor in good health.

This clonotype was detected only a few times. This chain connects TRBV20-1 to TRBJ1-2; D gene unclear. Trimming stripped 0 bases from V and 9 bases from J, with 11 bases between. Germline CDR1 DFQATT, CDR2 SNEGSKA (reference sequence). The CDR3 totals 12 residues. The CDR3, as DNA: TGCAGTGCTAGAGATAGAAGGGATCGCTACACCTTC. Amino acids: CSARDRRDRYTF.

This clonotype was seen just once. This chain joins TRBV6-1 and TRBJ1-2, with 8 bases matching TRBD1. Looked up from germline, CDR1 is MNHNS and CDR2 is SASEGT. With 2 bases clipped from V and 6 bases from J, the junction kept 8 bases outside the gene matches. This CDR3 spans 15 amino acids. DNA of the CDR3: TGTGCCAGCAGTGAACGACAGGGGTATGTCCATGGCTACACCTTC. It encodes CASSERQGYVHGYTF.

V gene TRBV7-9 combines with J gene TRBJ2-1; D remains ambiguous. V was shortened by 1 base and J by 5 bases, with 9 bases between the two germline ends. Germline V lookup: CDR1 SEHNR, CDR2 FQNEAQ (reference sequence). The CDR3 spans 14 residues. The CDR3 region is CASSLEPANNEQFF. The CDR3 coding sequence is TGTGCCAGCAGCTTAGAACCGGCCAACAATGAGCAGTTCTTC.

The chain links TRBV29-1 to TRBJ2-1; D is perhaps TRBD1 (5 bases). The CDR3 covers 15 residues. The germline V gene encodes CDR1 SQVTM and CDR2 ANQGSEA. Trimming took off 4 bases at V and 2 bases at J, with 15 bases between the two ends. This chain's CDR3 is CSVAIRTPTYNEQFF. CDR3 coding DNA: TGCAGCGTTGCAATAAGGACACCAACCTACAATGAGCAGTTCTTC.

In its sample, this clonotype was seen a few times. In DNA, the CDR3 is TGTGCCTGGATGGCAGATTTAAACTCTGGAAACACCATATATTTT. This sequence encodes CAWMADLNSGNTIYF. V and J are TRBV30 and TRBJ1-3; D gene uncertain. The germline gives CDR1 GTSNPN, CDR2 SVGIG (reference sequence). This CDR3 spans 15 amino acids. V was pared by 4 bases and J by 0 bases, with 13 bases between.

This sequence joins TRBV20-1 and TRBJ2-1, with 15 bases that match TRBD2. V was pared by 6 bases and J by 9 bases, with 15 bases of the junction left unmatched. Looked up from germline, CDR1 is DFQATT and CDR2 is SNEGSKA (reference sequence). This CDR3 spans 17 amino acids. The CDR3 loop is CSATPGLAGGGWGEQFF. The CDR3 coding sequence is TGCAGTGCCACACCGGGACTAGCGGGAGGAGGTTGGGGTGAGCAGTTCTTC.

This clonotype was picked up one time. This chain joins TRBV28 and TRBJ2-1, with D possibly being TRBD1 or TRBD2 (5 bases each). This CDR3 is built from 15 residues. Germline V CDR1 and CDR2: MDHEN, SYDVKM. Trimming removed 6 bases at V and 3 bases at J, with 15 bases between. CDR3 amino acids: CASREWGNLYNEQFF. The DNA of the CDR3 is TGTGCCAGCAGGGAGTGGGGGAACCTCTACAATGAGCAGTTCTTC.

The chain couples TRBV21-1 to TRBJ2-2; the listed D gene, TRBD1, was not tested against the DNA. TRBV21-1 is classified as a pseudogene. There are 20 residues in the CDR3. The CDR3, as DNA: TGTGCCAGCAGCAAAGATCGGGGGTATACAGGGGGCATGGGCACCGGGGAGCTGTTTTTT. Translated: CASSKDRGYTGGMGTGELFF.

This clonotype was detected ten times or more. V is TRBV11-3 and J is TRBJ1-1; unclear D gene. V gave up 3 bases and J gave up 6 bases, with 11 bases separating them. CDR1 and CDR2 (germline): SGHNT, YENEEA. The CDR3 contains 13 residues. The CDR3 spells CASSFSQIAEAFF. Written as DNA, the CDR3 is TGTGCCAGCAGCTTTTCACAGATCGCTGAAGCTTTCTTT.